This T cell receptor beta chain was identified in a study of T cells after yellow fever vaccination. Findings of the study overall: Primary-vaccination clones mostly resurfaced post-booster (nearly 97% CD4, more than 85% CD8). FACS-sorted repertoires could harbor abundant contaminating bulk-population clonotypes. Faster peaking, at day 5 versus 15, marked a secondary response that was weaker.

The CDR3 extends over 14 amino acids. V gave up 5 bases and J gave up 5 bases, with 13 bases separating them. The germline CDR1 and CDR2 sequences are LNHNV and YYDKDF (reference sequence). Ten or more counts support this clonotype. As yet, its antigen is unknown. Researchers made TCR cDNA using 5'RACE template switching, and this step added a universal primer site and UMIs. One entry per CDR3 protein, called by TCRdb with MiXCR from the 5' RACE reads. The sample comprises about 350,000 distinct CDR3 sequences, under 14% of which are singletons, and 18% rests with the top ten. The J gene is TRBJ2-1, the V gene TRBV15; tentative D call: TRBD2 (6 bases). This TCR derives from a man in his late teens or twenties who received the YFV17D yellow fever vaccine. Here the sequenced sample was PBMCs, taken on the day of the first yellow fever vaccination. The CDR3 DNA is TGTGCCACCAGCCGGGGGAAGTTCGACAATGAGCAGTTCTTC. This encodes CATSRGKFDNEQFF.